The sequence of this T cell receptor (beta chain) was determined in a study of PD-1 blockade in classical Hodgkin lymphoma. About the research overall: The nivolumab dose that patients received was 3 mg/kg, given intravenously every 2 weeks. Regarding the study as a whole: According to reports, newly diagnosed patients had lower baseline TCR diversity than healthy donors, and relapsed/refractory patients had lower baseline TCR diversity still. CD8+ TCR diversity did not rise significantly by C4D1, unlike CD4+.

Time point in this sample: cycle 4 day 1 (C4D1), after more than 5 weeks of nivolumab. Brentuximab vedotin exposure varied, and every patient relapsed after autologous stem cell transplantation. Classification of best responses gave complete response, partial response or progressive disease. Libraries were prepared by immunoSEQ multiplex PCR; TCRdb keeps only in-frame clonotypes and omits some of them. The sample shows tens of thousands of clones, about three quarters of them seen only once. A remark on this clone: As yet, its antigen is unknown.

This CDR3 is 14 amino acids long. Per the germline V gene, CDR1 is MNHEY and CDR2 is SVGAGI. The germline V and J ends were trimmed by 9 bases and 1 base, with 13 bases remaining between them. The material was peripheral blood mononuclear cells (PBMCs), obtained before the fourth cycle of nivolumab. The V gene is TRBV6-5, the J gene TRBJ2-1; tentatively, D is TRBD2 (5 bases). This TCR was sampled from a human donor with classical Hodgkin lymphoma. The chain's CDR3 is CASGERSSYNEQFF. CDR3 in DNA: TGTGCCAGTGGGGAGCGGTCTTCCTACAATGAGCAGTTCTTC.